Shown below are 3 T cell receptor beta chains from a single sample sequenced in a study of blood T cell repertoires in COVID-19. Here immunoSEQ multiplex PCR was the method, and the copy in TCRdb shows in-frame clones only, minus some. The profile shows about 480,000 clones, 85% to 90% of them singletons. The sequenced sample was peripheral blood. Every receptor here comes from a woman in her 30s with acute or convalescent COVID-19.

The chain has TRBV4-1 and TRBJ1-2, with D perhaps TRBD1 (5 bases). Germline CDR1 MGHRA, CDR2 YSYEKL. This CDR3 is built from 15 residues. V gave up 3 bases and J gave up 2 bases, with 13 bases separating them. CDR3 sequence reads: CASSQYQGFNYGYTF. CDR3 DNA sequence: TGCGCCAGCAGCCAGTATCAGGGATTCAACTATGGCTACACCTTC.

V and J are TRBV6-2 or TRBV6-3 and TRBJ1-2, with D hard to call. This CDR3 has 14 residues. The ends were cut back, 2 bases at V and 7 bases at J, with 14 bases in the middle. The germline gives CDR1 MNHEY, CDR2 SVGEGT. CDR3 DNA: TGTGCCAGCAGTTACATTTTCGGTTTCGCTGGCTACACCTTC. Its protein product is CASSYIFGFAGYTF.

The CDR3 protein is CASSQRMNTEAFF. CDR3 DNA: TGTGCCAGCAGCCAGAGGATGAACACTGAAGCTTTCTTT. The V and J genes are TRBV16 and TRBJ1-1; no reliable D call. The CDR3 extends over 13 amino acids. The V gene's germline CDR1 is KGHSY and CDR2 FQNENV. V dropped 3 bases and J dropped 0 bases, with 5 bases sitting between them.